This T cell receptor beta chain is from a study of T cell responses to AZD1222 COVID-19 vaccine. Study findings and constraints: Spike-specific TCR breadth and depth grew following two AZD1222 doses. There were mostly white British donors and more females than males, and clonal diversity was possibly underestimated. Just 5 to 7 AZD1222 recipients were seropositive at baseline. Vaccine-associated CD4 TCRs ranged over spike, dominating at 160-218 and 743-854.

Germline V gives CDR1 SGHTA, CDR2 FQGNSA. The V segment lost 4 bases and the J segment 1 base; nucleotides outside the gene matches: 9. The CDR3 covers 18 residues. In regard to this clone: Its antigen is unidentified.

Assay: immunoSEQ multiplex PCR; the TCRdb copy retains only in-frame clones and omits some. This sample yields 130,000 to 150,000 clones, of which more than 70% are seen a single time; 3% to 4% belongs to the top ten. This receptor was taken from an adult in good health. The V gene is TRBV7-2, the J gene TRBJ2-2; 10 bases are shared with TRBD2. The source was peripheral blood, collected on day 0 of MenACWY control vaccination. CDR3: CASSSSKRGGKNTGELFF. The DNA of the CDR3 is TGTGCCAGCAGCTCCTCCAAGCGGGGGGGCAAGAACACCGGGGAGCTGTTTTTT.